Shown below are 32 T cell receptor beta chains from a single sample sequenced in a study of blood T cell repertoires in COVID-19. The table came from immunoSEQ multiplex PCR; TCRdb's copy has only in-frame clones and leaves some out. The table shows 150,000 to 200,000 clones, with around 90% occurring only once. Sequencing input: peripheral blood. These receptor sequences come from a man aged 55 to 70 with active or convalescent COVID-19.

This chain connects TRBV6-2 or TRBV6-3 to TRBJ2-1; perhaps TRBD1 as D (5 bases). CDR1 is MNHEY and CDR2 is SVGEGT in the germline V gene. This CDR3 has 12 amino acids. Trimming cost V 4 bases and J 8 bases, with 9 bases left between them. The CDR3 is CASSLGAYEQFF. The CDR3 DNA reads as TGTGCCAGCAGTTTAGGGGCCTATGAGCAGTTCTTC.

The genes are TRBV7-9 and TRBJ1-1; D gene uncertain. In germline, CDR1 is SEHNR, CDR2 FQNEAQ (reference sequence). This CDR3 comprises 13 residues. The V and J ends lost 5 bases and 1 base respectively, with 8 bases between them. In DNA, the CDR3 is TGTGCCAGCAGCACCGGTAGGAACACTGAAGCTTTCTTT. Amino acid sequence: CASSTGRNTEAFF.

The V and J genes are TRBV19 and TRBJ2-2; 9 bases are a match to TRBD2. CDR1 and CDR2 from the germline V gene are LNHDA and SQIVND (reference sequence). The CDR3 spans 16 residues. The J segment lost 5 bases and the V segment lost 0 bases, leaving 4 bases of the junction unmatched. CDR3 DNA sequence: TGTGCCAGTAGTATAGATCCGGGACTAGCAACCGGGGAGCTGTTTTTT. Its protein is CASSIDPGLATGELFF.

The chain employs TRBV6-5 and TRBJ2-1; TRBD2 matches 8 bases. CDR1 is MNHEY and CDR2 is SVGAGI in the germline V gene. V was pared by 2 bases and J by 6 bases, with 3 bases of the junction left unmatched. The length of the CDR3 is 14 residues. The CDR3 sequence: CASSYGGGSNEQFF. The CDR3 DNA reads TGTGCCAGCAGTTACGGCGGGGGGTCCAATGAGCAGTTCTTC.

This clone was counted a single time. V is TRBV29-1 and J is TRBJ1-4; no clear D gene. V lost 5 bases to trimming and J lost 4 bases, with 5 bases between them. CDR3 length: 11 residues. Germline lookup yields CDR1 SQVTM and CDR2 ANQGSEA. This chain's CDR3 is CSVTDNEKLFF. The CDR3 nucleotides read TGCAGCGTTACAGATAATGAAAAACTGTTTTTT.

The sample holds one count of this clone. Other nucleotide sequences from this sample produce the same CDR3. The V and J genes are TRBV6-5 and TRBJ1-6, with 7 bases fitting TRBD1. Germline V CDR1 and CDR2: MNHEY, SVGAGI. This CDR3 is 12 amino acids long. V lost 6 bases, J lost 10 bases, and 3 bases stayed unmatched. CDR3 sequence reads: CASRTGVSPLHF. Written as DNA, the CDR3 is TGTGCCAGCAGAACAGGGGTCTCACCCCTCCACTTT.

J is TRBJ2-5 and V is TRBV2, with D perhaps TRBD1 (5 bases). Germline V gene sequence: CDR1 SNHLY, CDR2 FYNNEI. With 3 bases removed from V and 5 bases from J, the gap between germline ends came to 16 bases. The CDR3 extends over 15 amino acids. The DNA of the CDR3 is TGTGCCAGCAGTGAGGGGCCTAACCCCGTCGAGACCCAGTACTTC. As protein: CASSEGPNPVETQYF.

The rearrangement links TRBV7-7 to TRBJ2-3, with TRBD1 matching 11 bases. Germline loops: CDR1 SSHAT, CDR2 FNYEAQ (reference sequence). The CDR3 loop spans 15 amino acids. The V gene end was trimmed by 5 bases and the J gene end by 4 bases; junction bases not matched to a gene: 5. CDR3 DNA: TGTGCCAGCAGCCCTAGGACAGGGGGCCCAGATACGCAGTATTTT. The encoded protein is CASSPRTGGPDTQYF. Full variable domain (remainder filled in from reference TRBV7-7 and TRBJ2-3): GAGVSQSPRYKVTKRGQDVTLRCDPISSHATLYWYQQALGQGPEFLTYFNYEAQPDKSGLPSDRFSAERPEGSISTLTIQRTEQRDSAMYRCASSPRTGGPDTQYFGPGTRLTVL.

This chain joins TRBV5-4 and TRBJ2-3; 15 bases are shared with TRBD2. V lost 4 bases, J lost 3 bases, and 9 bases stayed unmatched. This CDR3 has 18 residues. Looked up from germline, CDR1 is SGHNT and CDR2 is YYREEE (reference sequence). DNA of the CDR3: TGTGCCAGCAGCCGCGGACTAGCGGGGGGGCCGGGGACAGATACGCAGTATTTT. This gives the protein CASSRGLAGGPGTDTQYF.

V is TRBV5-1 and J is TRBJ2-1, with D hard to call. This CDR3 has 13 amino acids. Trimming pared 0 bases from V and 6 bases from J, leaving 7 bases between. From germline, CDR1 is SGHRS and CDR2 YFSETQ. CDR3: CASSLGGLNEQFF. In DNA form, the CDR3 reads TGCGCCAGCAGCTTGGGTGGCCTCAATGAGCAGTTCTTC. The full variable domain, rest sourced from reference TRBV5-1 and TRBJ2-1, is KAGVTQTPRYLIKTRGQQVTLSCSPISGHRSVSWYQQTPGQGLQFLFEYFSETQRNKGNFPGRFSGRQFSNSRSEMNVSTLELGDSALYLCASSLGGLNEQFFGPGTRLTVL.

The V and J genes are TRBV29-1 and TRBJ2-7, with 8 positions matching TRBD1. Germline V gene lookup returns CDR1 SQVTM and CDR2 ANQGSEA. CDR3 size: 14 residues. Trimming at V came to 4 bases and at J to 2 bases, leaving 7 bases not matched to a gene. The CDR3 protein is CSVGQGIGTYEQYF. Here the CDR3 DNA reads TGCAGCGTTGGACAGGGGATTGGGACCTACGAGCAGTACTTC.

The genes are TRBV6-1 and TRBJ2-5; 9 bases map to TRBD1. This CDR3 has 14 residues. Germline V gene sequence: CDR1 MNHNS, CDR2 SASEGT. Trimming removed 3 bases from V and 6 bases from J; junction bases left unmatched: 5. The CDR3 DNA reads as TGTGCCAGCAGTGAGATGACAGGGGGGCAGACCCAGTACTTC. This gives the protein CASSEMTGGQTQYF.

This clone was found once. The chain uses TRBV5-1 and TRBJ2-5, with 7 bases identical to TRBD1. The J segment lost 5 bases and the V segment lost 4 bases, leaving 8 bases of the junction unmatched. The CDR3 is 14 residues long. Looked up from germline, CDR1 is SGHRS and CDR2 is YFSETQ. Here the CDR3 DNA reads TGCGCCAGCAGCACAGGGGCCACCCAGGAGACCCAGTACTTC. Protein: CASSTGATQETQYF.

This sequence joins TRBV2 and TRBJ1-3, with 8 nucleotides matching TRBD1. Germline CDR1 is SNHLY and CDR2 is FYNNEI. Losses at the gene ends were 8 bases for V and 2 bases for J; bases not matched to a gene: 11. The CDR3 loop spans 16 amino acids. The CDR3 reads CASGLDRGAAGNTIYF. In DNA, the CDR3 is TGTGCCAGCGGCCTAGACAGGGGAGCTGCTGGAAACACCATATATTTT.

The V gene is TRBV30, the J gene TRBJ1-3; possible D gene TRBD1, 5 bases. The CDR3 consists of 11 residues. The germline V gene has CDR1 GTSNPN and CDR2 SVGIG (reference sequence). V was clipped by 0 bases and J by 8 bases, with 5 bases between them. The CDR3 DNA reads TGTGCCTGGAGTGTAGGGGACACCATATATTTT. Translated, it gives CAWSVGDTIYF.

The gene calls are TRBV5-4 and TRBJ1-2; D possibly corresponds to TRBD1 (6 bases). V was cut by 0 bases and J by 13 bases, with 10 bases left in between. The germline gives CDR1 SGHNT, CDR2 YYREEE (reference sequence). The CDR3 loop spans 11 amino acids. DNA for the CDR3: TGTGCCAGCAGCTTGGGAGGGGGAAGCACCTTC. As protein: CASSLGGGSTF.

This clone is a singleton in its sample. The rearrangement links TRBV12-3 or TRBV12-4 to TRBJ1-2, with a weak D call TRBD1 (5 bases). Between the trimmed V and J ends, which lost 2 bases and 4 bases, there was a span of 8 bases. The CDR3 is 13 residues long. CDR3 residues: CASSLLGGYGYTF. The CDR3 region has the DNA TGTGCCAGCAGTTTACTGGGGGGCTATGGCTACACCTTC.

This chain uses TRBV5-1 with TRBJ1-1, with D unresolved. Germline V gene sequence: CDR1 SGHRS, CDR2 YFSETQ. Trimming removed 5 bases at V and 5 bases at J, with 13 bases between. This CDR3 has 13 residues. For the CDR3, the DNA is TGCGCCAGCAGGACTATGGTGGGAACTGAAGCTTTCTTT. Its protein product is CASRTMVGTEAFF.

This clone was detected many times. This chain joins TRBV7-9 and TRBJ1-1, with D unresolved. CDR3 size: 14 residues. Germline CDR1 SEHNR, CDR2 FQNEAQ (reference sequence). V shed 5 bases and J shed 0 bases, with 10 bases lying between them. The CDR3 DNA sequence: TGTGCCAGCAGCCCGAGGTGGGTGAACACTGAAGCTTTCTTT. Translating gives CASSPRWVNTEAFF.

The genes are TRBV4-2 and TRBJ1-1; a weak D match, TRBD1 (6 bases). The germline V gene encodes CDR1 LGHNA and CDR2 YNFKEQ. CDR3 length: 16 amino acids. Deletions cut 0 bases from V and 0 bases from J, with 11 bases between. CDR3: CASSQEDSPMNTEAFF. Written as DNA, the CDR3 is TGTGCCAGCAGCCAAGAGGACAGCCCTATGAACACTGAAGCTTTCTTT.

This rearrangement joins TRBV3-1 (or the pseudogene TRBV3-2) to TRBJ1-1; D gene uncertain. V lost 2 bases, J lost 3 bases, and 4 bases lay in between. Germline values: CDR1 LGHDT, CDR2 YNNKEL (reference sequence). The CDR3 contains 12 residues. This chain's CDR3 is CASSQTDTEAFF. The CDR3 DNA follows: TGTGCCAGCAGCCAAACTGACACTGAAGCTTTCTTT.

This sequence joins TRBV19 and TRBJ1-1, with D perhaps TRBD1 (5 bases). The ends were cut back, 4 bases at V and 4 bases at J, with 13 bases in the middle. The CDR3 is 14 residues long. Germline lookup yields CDR1 LNHDA and CDR2 SQIVND (reference sequence). CDR3 bases: TGTGCCAGTAGTACCCGAGCGGGGGTCACTGAAGCTTTCTTT. Translating it yields CASSTRAGVTEAFF.

This sequence joins TRBV7-6 and TRBJ2-1; TRBD2 aligns across 12 bases. V gave up 5 bases and J gave up 8 bases; unmatched junction bases: 13. The germline V gene has CDR1 SGHVS and CDR2 FNYEAQ. The CDR3 extends over 17 amino acids. CDR3 sequence reads: CASSLRTSGDNRDEQFF. In nucleotides, the CDR3 is TGTGCCAGCAGCCTCAGGACTAGCGGGGATAACAGGGATGAGCAGTTCTTC. The entire variable domain, with the rest obtained from reference TRBV7-6 and TRBJ2-1, is as follows: GAGVSQSPRYKVTKRGQDVALRCDPISGHVSLYWYRQALGQGPEFLTYFNYEAQQDKSGLPNDRFSAERPEGSISTLTIQRTEQRDSAMYRCASSLRTSGDNRDEQFFGPGTRLTVL.

The chain links TRBV5-1 to TRBJ2-7; D remains unclear. CDR3 length: 14 amino acids. Germline-derived CDR1 and CDR2 are SGHRS and YFSETQ. Between the trimmed V and J ends, which lost 0 bases and 2 bases, there was a span of 9 bases. The CDR3 loop is CASSLDPDTYEQYF. Written as DNA, the CDR3 is TGCGCCAGCAGCTTGGATCCAGACACCTACGAGCAGTACTTC. The complete variable domain, with remaining parts taken from reference TRBV5-1 and TRBJ2-7, reads KAGVTQTPRYLIKTRGQQVTLSCSPISGHRSVSWYQQTPGQGLQFLFEYFSETQRNKGNFPGRFSGRQFSNSRSEMNVSTLELGDSALYLCASSLDPDTYEQYFGPGTRLTVT.

The rearrangement uses TRBV19 and TRBJ1-6; no reliable D call. Between the trimmed V and J ends, which lost 5 bases and 0 bases, there was a span of 11 bases. The CDR3 has 16 residues. In germline, CDR1 is LNHDA, CDR2 SQIVND (reference sequence). CDR3 amino acids: CASSDRGSSYNSPLHF. The CDR3 coding sequence is TGTGCCAGTAGTGATCGAGGGAGCTCCTATAATTCACCCCTCCACTTT.

The chain has TRBV5-4 and TRBJ1-2; maybe TRBD1 (6 bases). The CDR3 is 15 amino acids. V was clipped by 0 bases and J by 4 bases, with 13 bases between them. Germline V gene lookup returns CDR1 SGHNT and CDR2 YYREEE (reference sequence). The CDR3 DNA is TGTGCCAGCAGCTTGGCCACAGGGCCCGTCTATGGCTACACCTTC. Protein sequence: CASSLATGPVYGYTF.

This chain links TRBV9 with TRBJ1-4, with D perhaps matching TRBD1 (6 bases). Trimming took 3 bases from V and 8 from J, leaving 29 bases between them. The CDR3 contains 19 residues. Germline CDR1 is SGDLS and CDR2 is YYNGEE. The CDR3 sequence is CASSGCAGTKGKVWEKLFF. The DNA for the CDR3 is TGTGCCAGCAGCGGGTGTGCCGGGACAAAGGGTAAAGTATGGGAAAAACTGTTTTTT. Full variable domain (missing parts from reference TRBV9 and TRBJ1-4): DSGVTQTPKHLITATGQRVTLRCSPRSGDLSVYWYQQSLDQGLQFLIQYYNGEERAKGNILERFSAQQFPDLHSELNLSSLELGDSALYFCASSGCAGTKGKVWEKLFFGSGTQLSVL.

The V call is TRBV19, the J call TRBJ1-5; 10 bases map to TRBD1. The V segment lost 3 bases and the J segment 6 bases; nucleotides outside the gene matches: 11. CDR1 LNHDA and CDR2 SQIVND come from the germline V gene (reference sequence). The CDR3 covers 17 residues. CDR3: CASSILGGTGVFQPQHF. CDR3 sequence (DNA): TGTGCCAGTAGTATCTTGGGGGGGACAGGGGTTTTTCAGCCCCAGCATTTT.

Only one count was recorded for this clone. V and J are TRBV30 and TRBJ1-6; no firm D call. Between the trimmed V and J ends, which lost 0 bases and 8 bases, there was a span of 8 bases. Per germline, CDR1 GTSNPN and CDR2 SVGIG (reference sequence). The CDR3 length is 13 residues. The CDR3 DNA reads TGTGCCTGGAGTGTGCAGGAGGATTCACCCCTCCACTTT. Protein product: CAWSVQEDSPLHF. The variable domain in full, with the rest retrieved from reference TRBV30 and TRBJ1-6, is SQTIHQWPATLVQPVGSPLSLECTVEGTSNPNLYWYRQAAGRGLQLLFYSVGIGQISSEVPQNLSASRPQDRQFILSSKKLLLSDSGFYLCAWSVQEDSPLHFGNGTRLTVT.

The rearrangement joins TRBV29-1 to TRBJ2-7; 7 nucleotides align to TRBD2. V shed 0 bases, J shed 6 bases, and the junction held 5 bases outside the gene matches. Germline loops: CDR1 SQVTM, CDR2 ANQGSEA. The length of the CDR3 is 13 residues. CDR3 sequence reads: CSVEDHGRSEQYF. CDR3 coding DNA: TGCAGCGTTGAAGATCACGGGAGGTCCGAGCAGTACTTC.

The V and J genes are TRBV30 and TRBJ1-6; D not resolved. Germline loops: CDR1 GTSNPN, CDR2 SVGIG (reference sequence). The CDR3 has 12 residues. V gave up 0 bases and J gave up 7 bases, with 4 bases separating them. The DNA for the CDR3 is TGTGCCTGGAGTGTCGCGAATTCACCCCTCCACTTT. Protein product: CAWSVANSPLHF.

The rearrangement links TRBV7-9 to TRBJ2-1; the match to TRBD2 covers 10 bases. The CDR3 runs 15 residues. Germline lookup yields CDR1 SEHNR and CDR2 FQNEAQ (reference sequence). V shed 2 bases and J 7 bases; nucleotides not matched to a gene: 5. CDR3 in amino acids: CASSLRLAGDNEQFF. CDR3 nucleotide sequence: TGTGCCAGCAGCTTACGGCTAGCGGGGGATAATGAGCAGTTCTTC.